This is a list of T cell receptor beta chains from one sample in a study of T cell responses to AZD1222 COVID-19 vaccine. Libraries were prepared by immunoSEQ multiplex PCR; TCRdb keeps only in-frame clonotypes and omits some of them. The sample has 100,000 to 120,000 clones, 88% seen once. Sequenced here: peripheral blood, sampled on day 0 of AZD1222 vaccination. Every receptor here comes from an adult in good health. Both conserved end residues are part of each CDR3. The order of the fields is clone size, D gene, V gene, J gene, CDR3 length, CDR3 protein, CDR3 DNA. D genes are given only for firm matches. Rows may omit the clone size; those that give it use once, few, many or a size class.

clone size: .; D gene: .; V gene: TRBV11-2; J gene: TRBJ1-1; CDR3 length: 14; CDR3 protein: CASSRSRGGTEAFF; CDR3 DNA: TGTGCCAGCAGCCGCAGTCGCGGGGGGACTGAAGCTTTCTTT
clone size: .; D gene: TRBD1; V gene: TRBV19; J gene: TRBJ2-7; CDR3 length: 14; CDR3 protein: CASSAGQGGYEQYF; CDR3 DNA: TGTGCCAGTAGTGCCGGACAGGGCGGCTACGAGCAGTACTTC
clone size: .; D gene: .; V gene: TRBV30; J gene: TRBJ1-3; CDR3 length: 12; CDR3 protein: CAALISGNTIYF; CDR3 DNA: TGTGCCGCTTTGATCTCTGGAAACACCATATATTTT
clone size: .; D gene: .; V gene: TRBV5-4; J gene: TRBJ2-5; CDR3 length: 11; CDR3 protein: CASSFEGTQYF; CDR3 DNA: TGTGCCAGCAGCTTTGAAGGGACCCAGTACTTC
clone size: few; D gene: TRBD1; V gene: TRBV12-3/TRBV12-4; J gene: TRBJ1-5; CDR3 length: 13; CDR3 protein: CASSRTGGRPQHF; CDR3 DNA: TGTGCCAGCAGCCGGACAGGGGGCAGGCCCCAGCATTTT
clone size: once; D gene: .; V gene: TRBV5-1; J gene: TRBJ1-1; CDR3 length: 15; CDR3 protein: CASSSDRTGNTEAFF; CDR3 DNA: TGCGCCAGCAGCTCGGACCGCACAGGGAACACTGAAGCTTTCTTT
clone size: .; D gene: .; V gene: TRBV6-5; J gene: TRBJ1-2; CDR3 length: 13; CDR3 protein: CASSSGLFYGYTF; CDR3 DNA: TGTGCCAGCAGTTCCGGACTGTTCTATGGCTACACCTTC
clone size: .; D gene: TRBD1; V gene: TRBV30; J gene: TRBJ1-2; CDR3 length: 13; CDR3 protein: CAWMRVQGLGYTF; CDR3 DNA: TGTGCCTGGATGAGGGTACAGGGGCTTGGCTACACCTTC
clone size: .; D gene: .; V gene: TRBV6-5; J gene: TRBJ1-4; CDR3 length: 16; CDR3 protein: CASSYGGVSTNEKLFF; CDR3 DNA: TGTGCCAGCAGTTACGGGGGGGTTAGCACTAATGAAAAACTGTTTTTT
clone size: once; D gene: .; V gene: TRBV15; J gene: TRBJ2-1; CDR3 length: 16; CDR3 protein: CATSEGRKISENEQFF; CDR3 DNA: TGTGCCACCAGCGAGGGGAGGAAGATCTCCGAGAATGAGCAGTTCTTC
clone size: .; D gene: .; V gene: TRBV3-1/TRBV3-2; J gene: TRBJ2-1; CDR3 length: 13; CDR3 protein: CASSQVPRGEQFF; CDR3 DNA: TGTGCCAGCAGCCAAGTCCCGCGGGGTGAGCAGTTCTTC
clone size: .; D gene: .; V gene: TRBV6-5; J gene: TRBJ2-2; CDR3 length: 14; CDR3 protein: CATTPRTNTGELFF; CDR3 DNA: TGTGCCACCACTCCTAGGACCAACACCGGGGAGCTGTTTTTT
clone size: .; D gene: .; V gene: TRBV6-5; J gene: TRBJ2-7; CDR3 length: 14; CDR3 protein: CASRPGGGIYEQYF; CDR3 DNA: TGTGCCAGCAGACCTGGGGGCGGGATATACGAGCAGTACTTC
clone size: .; D gene: TRBD1; V gene: TRBV19; J gene: TRBJ1-6; CDR3 length: 13; CDR3 protein: CASQGQVGSPLHF; CDR3 DNA: TGTGCCAGTCAAGGACAGGTCGGCTCACCCCTCCACTTT
clone size: once; D gene: TRBD1; V gene: TRBV25-1; J gene: TRBJ2-2; CDR3 length: 18; CDR3 protein: CASSEPPGQGIQSGELFF; CDR3 DNA: TGTGCCAGCAGTGAGCCCCCGGGACAGGGAATTCAATCGGGGGAGCTGTTTTTT
clone size: .; D gene: TRBD2; V gene: TRBV6-5; J gene: TRBJ2-7; CDR3 length: 15; CDR3 protein: CASTIPGTSGSEQYF; CDR3 DNA: TGTGCCAGCACCATCCCTGGGACTAGCGGGAGCGAGCAGTACTTC
clone size: .; D gene: .; V gene: TRBV9; J gene: TRBJ1-2; CDR3 length: 14; CDR3 protein: CASSPTTGTYGYTF; CDR3 DNA: TGTGCCAGCAGCCCGACGACAGGAACCTATGGCTACACCTTC
clone size: .; D gene: TRBD2; V gene: TRBV5-1; J gene: TRBJ2-5; CDR3 length: 15; CDR3 protein: CASSKLAGAQETQYF; CDR3 DNA: TGCGCCAGCAGCAAACTAGCGGGGGCTCAAGAGACCCAGTACTTC
clone size: once; D gene: .; V gene: TRBV6-5; J gene: TRBJ1-1; CDR3 length: 15; CDR3 protein: CASRRRRDSHTEAFF; CDR3 DNA: TGTGCCAGCAGACGGAGAAGGGATTCCCACACTGAAGCTTTCTTT
clone size: .; D gene: .; V gene: TRBV2; J gene: TRBJ1-1; CDR3 length: 13; CDR3 protein: CASPTEMNTEAFF; CDR3 DNA: TGTGCCAGCCCGACGGAGATGAACACTGAAGCTTTCTTT
clone size: .; D gene: .; V gene: TRBV14; J gene: TRBJ2-2; CDR3 length: 18; CDR3 protein: CASSQAIPWVTNTGELFF; CDR3 DNA: TGTGCCAGCAGCCAAGCCATACCTTGGGTAACGAACACCGGGGAGCTGTTTTTT
clone size: .; D gene: TRBD2; V gene: TRBV5-6; J gene: TRBJ2-7; CDR3 length: 13; CDR3 protein: CASRLAGYYEQYF; CDR3 DNA: TGTGCCAGCAGACTAGCGGGTTACTACGAGCAGTACTTC
clone size: once; D gene: .; V gene: TRBV6-5; J gene: TRBJ1-2; CDR3 length: 14; CDR3 protein: CASSLVGASYGYTF; CDR3 DNA: TGTGCCAGCAGTTTGGTAGGGGCGAGCTATGGCTACACCTTC
clone size: .; D gene: TRBD1; V gene: TRBV5-1; J gene: TRBJ1-6; CDR3 length: 14; CDR3 protein: CASSITGGNSPLHF; CDR3 DNA: TGCGCCAGCAGCATCACAGGGGGTAATTCACCCCTCCACTTT
clone size: .; D gene: .; V gene: TRBV25-1; J gene: TRBJ1-4; CDR3 length: 16; CDR3 protein: CASSDLGRPVGEKLFF; CDR3 DNA: TGTGCCAGCAGTGACCTGGGCCGCCCAGTAGGGGAAAAACTGTTTTTT
clone size: .; D gene: TRBD2; V gene: TRBV19; J gene: TRBJ2-7; CDR3 length: 13; CDR3 protein: CASKPSGSYEQYF; CDR3 DNA: TGTGCCAGTAAACCTAGCGGGAGCTACGAGCAGTACTTC
clone size: .; D gene: .; V gene: TRBV27; J gene: TRBJ1-1; CDR3 length: 11; CDR3 protein: CASFTNTEAFF; CDR3 DNA: TGTGCCTCCTTCACTAACACTGAAGCTTTCTTT
clone size: .; D gene: .; V gene: TRBV4-1; J gene: TRBJ1-1; CDR3 length: 15; CDR3 protein: CASSQEGPLSTEAFF; CDR3 DNA: TGCGCCAGCAGCCAAGAGGGCCCGTTGAGCACTGAAGCTTTCTTT
clone size: .; D gene: .; V gene: TRBV7-9; J gene: TRBJ1-4; CDR3 length: 14; CDR3 protein: CASSLGAGSEKLFF; CDR3 DNA: TGTGCCAGCAGCTTAGGTGCAGGGTCCGAAAAACTGTTTTTT
clone size: .; D gene: .; V gene: TRBV5-4; J gene: TRBJ1-1; CDR3 length: 13; CDR3 protein: CASSSPVNTEAFF; CDR3 DNA: TGTGCCAGCAGCTCACCCGTGAACACTGAAGCTTTCTTT
clone size: .; D gene: TRBD2; V gene: TRBV27; J gene: TRBJ2-2; CDR3 length: 17; CDR3 protein: CATSGGKHRTNTGELFF; CDR3 DNA: TGTGCCACATCCGGGGGGAAACATCGGACGAACACCGGGGAGCTGTTTTTT
clone size: .; D gene: .; V gene: TRBV5-4; J gene: TRBJ1-2; CDR3 length: 12; CDR3 protein: CASSPGTYGYTF; CDR3 DNA: TGTGCCAGCAGCCCCGGGACCTATGGCTACACCTTC
clone size: once; D gene: TRBD1; V gene: TRBV19; J gene: TRBJ1-1; CDR3 length: 14; CDR3 protein: CASRLTGKNTEAFF; CDR3 DNA: TGTGCCAGTAGGCTGACAGGGAAAAACACTGAAGCTTTCTTT
clone size: .; D gene: TRBD1; V gene: TRBV18; J gene: TRBJ2-5; CDR3 length: 13; CDR3 protein: CASSPRDRETQYF; CDR3 DNA: TGTGCCAGCTCACCTCGGGACAGGGAGACCCAGTACTTC
clone size: once; D gene: TRBD1; V gene: TRBV6-1; J gene: TRBJ1-2; CDR3 length: 14; CDR3 protein: CASSETGGAYGYTF; CDR3 DNA: TGTGCCAGCAGTGAAACAGGGGGGGCATATGGCTACACCTTC
clone size: .; D gene: .; V gene: TRBV29-1; J gene: TRBJ2-5; CDR3 length: 13; CDR3 protein: CSVVRPPGETQYF; CDR3 DNA: TGCAGCGTTGTTCGACCCCCCGGGGAGACCCAGTACTTC
clone size: .; D gene: .; V gene: TRBV6-6; J gene: TRBJ2-2; CDR3 length: 11; CDR3 protein: CASIRAGELFF; CDR3 DNA: TGTGCCAGCATCCGGGCCGGGGAGCTGTTTTTT
clone size: .; D gene: .; V gene: TRBV3-1/TRBV3-2; J gene: TRBJ1-2; CDR3 length: 14; CDR3 protein: CASSPLRHGYGYTF; CDR3 DNA: TGTGCCAGCAGCCCCCTTCGACATGGCTATGGCTACACCTTC
clone size: few; D gene: .; V gene: TRBV30; J gene: TRBJ2-1; CDR3 length: 14; CDR3 protein: CAWSGGVLYNEQFF; CDR3 DNA: TGTGCCTGGAGTGGGGGCGTACTGTACAATGAGCAGTTCTTC
clone size: .; D gene: .; V gene: TRBV6-5; J gene: TRBJ1-5; CDR3 length: 15; CDR3 protein: CASSWTSASRQPQHF; CDR3 DNA: TGTGCCAGCAGTTGGACTTCCGCGAGTAGGCAGCCCCAGCATTTT
clone size: once; D gene: .; V gene: TRBV5-1; J gene: TRBJ2-2; CDR3 length: 15; CDR3 protein: CASSLGSGNTGELFF; CDR3 DNA: TGCGCCAGCAGCTTGGGTTCTGGAAACACCGGGGAGCTGTTTTTT
clone size: .; D gene: .; V gene: TRBV6-2/TRBV6-3; J gene: TRBJ1-1; CDR3 length: 15; CDR3 protein: CASSLQGPFFTEAFF; CDR3 DNA: TGTGCCAGCAGTCTTCAGGGGCCGTTCTTCACTGAAGCTTTCTTT
clone size: .; D gene: .; V gene: TRBV30; J gene: TRBJ1-1; CDR3 length: 12; CDR3 protein: CAWSKGVTEAFF; CDR3 DNA: TGTGCCTGGAGTAAAGGGGTGACTGAAGCTTTCTTT
clone size: .; D gene: TRBD1; V gene: TRBV6-5; J gene: TRBJ1-3; CDR3 length: 12; CDR3 protein: CGGQSSGNTIYF; CDR3 DNA: TGTGGGGGACAGTCCTCTGGAAACACCATATATTTT
clone size: .; D gene: .; V gene: TRBV7-9; J gene: TRBJ1-1; CDR3 length: 13; CDR3 protein: CASSPAPNTEAFF; CDR3 DNA: TGTGCCAGCAGTCCAGCCCCCAATACTGAAGCTTTCTTT
clone size: .; D gene: .; V gene: TRBV5-8; J gene: TRBJ1-2; CDR3 length: 11; CDR3 protein: CASSQDYGYTF; CDR3 DNA: TGTGCCAGCAGCCAAGACTATGGCTACACCTTC
clone size: .; D gene: .; V gene: TRBV14; J gene: TRBJ1-6; CDR3 length: 14; CDR3 protein: CASSQVGSGSPLHF; CDR3 DNA: TGTGCCAGCAGCCAAGTCGGGTCGGGGTCACCCCTCCACTTT
clone size: .; D gene: TRBD1; V gene: TRBV18; J gene: TRBJ1-5; CDR3 length: 16; CDR3 protein: CASSPLRDRNNQPQHF; CDR3 DNA: TGTGCCAGCTCCCCGCTACGGGACAGGAACAATCAGCCCCAGCATTTT
clone size: .; D gene: .; V gene: TRBV5-8; J gene: TRBJ1-2; CDR3 length: 13; CDR3 protein: CASSLERGYGYTF; CDR3 DNA: TGTGCCAGCAGCTTGGAAAGAGGGTATGGCTACACCTTC
clone size: .; D gene: TRBD1; V gene: TRBV3-1/TRBV3-2; J gene: TRBJ1-1; CDR3 length: 18; CDR3 protein: CASSQLSGTGGRRTEAFF; CDR3 DNA: TGTGCCAGCAGCCAACTATCCGGGACAGGGGGCCGTAGGACTGAAGCTTTCTTT
clone size: .; D gene: .; V gene: TRBV7-9; J gene: TRBJ1-2; CDR3 length: 12; CDR3 protein: CASTLGNYGYTF; CDR3 DNA: TGTGCCAGCACCCTCGGAAACTATGGCTACACCTTC
clone size: .; D gene: .; V gene: TRBV27; J gene: TRBJ2-1; CDR3 length: 12; CDR3 protein: CASSLSPDEQFF; CDR3 DNA: TGTGCCAGCAGTTTAAGTCCTGATGAGCAGTTCTTC
clone size: .; D gene: .; V gene: TRBV11-2; J gene: TRBJ1-3; CDR3 length: 15; CDR3 protein: CASSLAPSSGNTIYF; CDR3 DNA: TGTGCCAGCAGCTTAGCACCGAGCTCTGGAAACACCATATATTTT
clone size: .; D gene: .; V gene: TRBV7-9; J gene: TRBJ1-1; CDR3 length: 16; CDR3 protein: CASSSPMRETNTEAFF; CDR3 DNA: TGTGCCAGCAGCTCCCCCATGAGGGAGACGAACACTGAAGCTTTCTTT
clone size: .; D gene: .; V gene: TRBV5-4; J gene: TRBJ2-7; CDR3 length: 16; CDR3 protein: CASSPDVAGAYYEQYF; CDR3 DNA: TGTGCCAGCAGCCCGGATGTGGCAGGGGCGTACTACGAGCAGTACTTC
clone size: .; D gene: .; V gene: TRBV5-1; J gene: TRBJ1-6; CDR3 length: 16; CDR3 protein: CASSLDLGGVNSPLHF; CDR3 DNA: TGCGCCAGCAGCTTGGATTTAGGAGGGGTTAATTCACCCCTCCACTTT